This T cell receptor (beta chain) was sequenced for a study of cytomegalovirus exposure and HLA in healthy donors. This clone was detected only a few times. Its cognate antigen is unknown. 60 Vbeta and 13 Jbeta primers were used in PCR. TCRdb keeps only in-frame clones here, not all; method: immunoSEQ multiplex PCR. Among 85,000 to 100,000 clones listed, around 70% were seen once. Per germline, CDR1 LGHNA and CDR2 YSLEER. V gave up 0 bases and J gave up 1 base, with 9 bases separating them. The CDR3 covers 15 residues. Study-level findings and limits: Rates of TCR association differed by HLA locus in a later analysis, with DRB1 highest and HLA-C lowest. Several V segments, TRBV6-2 and TRBV6-3 among them, could not be told apart and were dropped. Equally common other TCR beta chains were less clonally expanded than HLA-associated ones, a later analysis found.

The chain employs TRBV4-3 and TRBJ2-5; D gene uncertain. The sequence derives from a middle-aged man in good health and CMV-seronegative. The sample taken for sequencing was PBMCs. The CDR3 DNA is TGCGCCAGCAGCCAAGATACCGCGTCCCAAGAGACCCAGTACTTC. This encodes CASSQDTASQETQYF.